This T cell receptor (beta chain) was sequenced during a study of T cell changes during pregnancy in multiple sclerosis. This CDR3 region has 15 residues. Losses at the gene ends were 4 bases for V and 5 bases for J; bases not matched to a gene: 8. The germline gives CDR1 SGHTA, CDR2 FQGNSA. TCRdb's copy holds only in-frame clones and misses some; the assay was immunoSEQ multiplex PCR. This sample has roughly 100,000 clones; about 90% occur once, and the top ten carry roughly 0.88%. The J gene is TRBJ2-1, the V gene TRBV7-2; 7 bases are shared with TRBD1. The clonotype originates from a female donor with multiple sclerosis, enrolled in a pregnancy study. The input for sequencing was peripheral blood, taken after pregnancy. The CDR3 loop is CASSSGTETNNEQFF. In DNA, the CDR3 is TGTGCCAGCAGCTCCGGGACAGAAACAAACAATGAGCAGTTCTTC.